What follows is one TCR beta chain and its context. This clonotype has just a few counts. Its antigen is still unknown. No qualities accompany the bases; no much larger clone lies one base away. Ophthalmopathy patients had moderately to severely active disease, with a Clinical Activity Score of 3 or more, a NOSPECS grade of 4 or more, and a disease duration of less than 3 months. Exclusion was applied to patients with uncontrolled infections, other autoimmune diseases, pregnancy or lactation. Diagnoses were based on clinical symptoms, serum thyroxine and TRAb, thyroid ultrasound and orbital computed tomography. Ficoll-Paque density gradient centrifugation was used to isolate PBMCs from 8.5 to 10 ml of fresh peripheral blood. Total RNA was extracted with Trizol reagent, and quality was checked on an Agilent 2100 Bioanalyzer. These data originate in a study of T cells in Graves' hyperthyroidism and ophthalmopathy (dated by TCRdb to between 2019 and 2020). Broadly, across the study: Peripheral blood samples were taken at initial diagnosis, before any treatment was given. To identify distinguishing TCR V-J signatures, a discovery cohort of around 100 patients was used, comprising 43 with Graves' ophthalmopathy and approximately 57 with stable Graves' hyperthyroidism. An independent validation cohort of under 20 hyperthyroidism patients and more than 15 patients who later progressed to ophthalmopathy tested prospective prediction of ophthalmopathy. The approximately 97 discovery patients were randomly divided into training and test sets at a 7:3 ratio. In addition, the study compared T-cell repertoires in thyroid tissue and in blood from roughly six Graves' hyperthyroidism patients. After sampling, hyperthyroidism patients received methimazole starting at 30 mg daily, and ophthalmopathy patients received high-dose intravenous methylprednisolone. The paper reports TCR Vbeta CDR3 sequencing of roughly 140 peripheral blood samples: 43 ophthalmopathy, about 75 hyperthyroidism and approximately 17 progressor patients.

Trimming accounts for 8 bases at V and 7 bases at J, while the number of junction bases matched to no gene is 6. There are 13 amino acids in the CDR3, from cysteine to phenylalanine inclusive. Only the CDR3 DNA is retained, 39 bases long and in frame from the first base. According to the germline V gene, CDR1 reads KGHDR and CDR2 reads SFDVKD. The research as a whole found: No statistical method was used to set the sample size in advance, and investigators knew the group allocation. Most expanded thyroid clonotypes (frequency above 0.001) were also found in blood, which suggests that blood repertoires may mirror thyroid immune responses. Ophthalmopathy was separated from stable hyperthyroidism by a 13 V-J signature model, with 87.88% sensitivity and about 81% specificity obtained in cross-validation and 80%/75% obtained in testing. In validation, the model predicted progression to ophthalmopathy with about 71% sensitivity and around 72% specificity, a median of 6.5 months before onset.

The TCR beta CDR3 regions were amplified from the RNA transcripts. For the first round of RT-PCR on the TCR CDR3, the HTBI primer set was used together with the Qiagen OneStep RT-PCR kit. The libraries were constructed in a second round of multiplex PCR and then size-selected and purified. Libraries were sequenced paired-end with 100 bp reads on an Illumina HiSeq2000. Concerning the study's data processing: SOAPnuke was used to process the raw data, removing reads that contained adapters or uncalled bases, had a mean Phred below 15, or lacked an exact match to the constant primer or identifier. High-quality paired reads were merged using COPE v1.2.5, and each unique nucleotide sequence was defined as a clonotype. Clonotypes were aligned to IMGT TRBV, TRBD and TRBJ reference segments using MiTCR v1.1. Only V-J combinations with frequency above 0.0001, covering 99% to 99.2% of repertoires, were analysed. The TCS score was defined as F50 (clonal expansion) divided by E x V (chaos), with BLOSUM62-based TCRdist calculated between CDR3 peptides within each V-J. Welch's t-statistics and random forest reduced just over 500 V-J features to 13, which were used in a naive Bayes classifier (R e1071). The Morisita-Horn index was used to measure how similar the thyroid and blood repertoires were. TCRdb reprocessing: public reads trimmed at Q25 with fastp, clones called with MiXCR, in-frame beta chains kept. Rows matching on CDR3 protein sequence are summarized as one entry with the most common DNA and genes. For this entry, the V and J calls and clone size follow TCRdb and not the study's own pipeline. The sample yields about 610,000 distinct CDR3 sequences; roughly 14% were counted once. Jointly, the top ten make up over 3.5% of the sample.

The chain employs TRBV24-1 and TRBJ2-2; 7 central nucleotides agree with TRBD1. The sequencing sample was made of blood. This clonotype originated in a woman in her thirties or forties with Graves' ophthalmopathy. The CDR3 corresponds to CATNNRGGGELFF. The DNA is as follows: TGTGCCACCAATAACAGGGGTGGCGGGGAGCTGTTTTTT.